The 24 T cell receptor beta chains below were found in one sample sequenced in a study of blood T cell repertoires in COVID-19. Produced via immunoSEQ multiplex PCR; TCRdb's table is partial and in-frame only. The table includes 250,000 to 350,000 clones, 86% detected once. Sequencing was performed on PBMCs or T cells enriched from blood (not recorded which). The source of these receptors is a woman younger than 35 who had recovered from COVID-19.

CDR3 bases: TGCGCCAGCAGCTTGGCAGGGTGGGGTTCACCCCTCCACTTT. Its protein product is CASSLAGWGSPLHF. The chain employs TRBV5-1 and TRBJ1-6, with D possibly being TRBD1 (5 bases). The CDR3 consists of 14 residues. V shed 0 bases and J shed 9 bases, with 10 bases lying between them. CDR1 SGHRS and CDR2 YFSETQ come from the germline V gene.

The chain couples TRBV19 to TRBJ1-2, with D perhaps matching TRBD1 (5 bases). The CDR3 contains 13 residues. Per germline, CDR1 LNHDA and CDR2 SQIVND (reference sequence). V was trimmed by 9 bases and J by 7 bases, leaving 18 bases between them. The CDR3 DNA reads TGTGCCAGCATCAAGTCAGGGCAGGGTGGCTACACCTTC. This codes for CASIKSGQGGYTF.

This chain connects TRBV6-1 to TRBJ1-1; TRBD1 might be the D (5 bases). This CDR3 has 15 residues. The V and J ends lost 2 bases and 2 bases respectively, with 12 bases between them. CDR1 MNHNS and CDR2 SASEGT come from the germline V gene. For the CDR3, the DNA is TGTGCCAGCAGTGAATGGCAGGGTGCCAACACTGAAGCTTTCTTT. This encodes CASSEWQGANTEAFF.

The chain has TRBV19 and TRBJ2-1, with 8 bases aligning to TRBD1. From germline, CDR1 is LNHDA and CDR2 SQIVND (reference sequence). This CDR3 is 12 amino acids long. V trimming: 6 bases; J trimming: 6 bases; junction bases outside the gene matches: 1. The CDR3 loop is CASRTGANEQFF. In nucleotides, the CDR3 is TGTGCCAGTAGGACAGGGGCCAATGAGCAGTTCTTC.

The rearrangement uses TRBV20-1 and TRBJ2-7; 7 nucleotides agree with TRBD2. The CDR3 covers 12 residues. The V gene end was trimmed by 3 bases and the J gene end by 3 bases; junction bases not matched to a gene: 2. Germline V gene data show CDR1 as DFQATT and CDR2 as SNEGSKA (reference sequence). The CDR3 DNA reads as TGCAGTGCTAGTCGGGGGGTCTACGAGCAGTACTTC. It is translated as CSASRGVYEQYF.

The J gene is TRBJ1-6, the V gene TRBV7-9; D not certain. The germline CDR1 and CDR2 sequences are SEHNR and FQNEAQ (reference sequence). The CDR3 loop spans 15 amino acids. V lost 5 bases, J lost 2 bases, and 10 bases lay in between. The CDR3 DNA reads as TGTGCCAGCAGCCCCCCCACGGCCTATAATTCACCCCTCCACTTT. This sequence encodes CASSPPTAYNSPLHF.

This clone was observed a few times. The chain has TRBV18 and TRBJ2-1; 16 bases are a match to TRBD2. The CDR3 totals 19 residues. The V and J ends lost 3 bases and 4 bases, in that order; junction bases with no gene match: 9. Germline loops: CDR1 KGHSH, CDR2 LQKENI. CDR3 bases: TGTGCCAGCTCACCCCCGGGACTAGCGGGGGGGCCGTATTACAATGAGCAGTTCTTC. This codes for CASSPPGLAGGPYYNEQFF.

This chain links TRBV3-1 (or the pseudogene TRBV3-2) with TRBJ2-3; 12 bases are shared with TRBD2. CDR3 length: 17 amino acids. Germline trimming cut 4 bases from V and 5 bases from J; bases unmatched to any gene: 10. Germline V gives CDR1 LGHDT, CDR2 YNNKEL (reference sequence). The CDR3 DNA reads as TGTGCCAGCAGCCGCCCTAGCGGGGGGGACTTAGGAGATACGCAGTATTTT. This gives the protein CASSRPSGGDLGDTQYF.

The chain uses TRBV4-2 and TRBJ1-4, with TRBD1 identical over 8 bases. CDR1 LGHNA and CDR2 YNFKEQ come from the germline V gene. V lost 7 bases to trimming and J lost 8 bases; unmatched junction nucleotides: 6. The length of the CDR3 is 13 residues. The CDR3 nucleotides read TGTGCCAGCACTCCCGGACAGGGAGAAAAACTGTTTTTT. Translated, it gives CASTPGQGEKLFF.

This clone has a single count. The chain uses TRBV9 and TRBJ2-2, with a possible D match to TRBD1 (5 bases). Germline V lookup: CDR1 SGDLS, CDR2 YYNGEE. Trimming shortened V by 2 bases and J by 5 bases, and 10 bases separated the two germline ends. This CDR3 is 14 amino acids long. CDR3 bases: TGTGCCAGCAGCGTCCGTCAGGGAACCGGGGAGCTGTTTTTT. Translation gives CASSVRQGTGELFF.

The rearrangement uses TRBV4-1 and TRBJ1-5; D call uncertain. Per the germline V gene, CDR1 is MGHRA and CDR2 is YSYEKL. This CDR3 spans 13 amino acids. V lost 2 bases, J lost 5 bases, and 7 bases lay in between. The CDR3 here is CASSQWGDQPQHF. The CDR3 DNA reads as TGCGCCAGCAGCCAATGGGGAGATCAGCCCCAGCATTTT.

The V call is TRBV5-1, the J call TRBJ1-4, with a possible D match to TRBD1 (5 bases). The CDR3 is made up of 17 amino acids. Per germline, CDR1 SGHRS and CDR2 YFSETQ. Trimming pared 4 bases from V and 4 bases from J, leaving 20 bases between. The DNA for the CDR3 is TGCGCCAGCAGCCTCTCGGGCTCCACAGGATTTAATGAAAAACTGTTTTTT. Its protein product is CASSLSGSTGFNEKLFF. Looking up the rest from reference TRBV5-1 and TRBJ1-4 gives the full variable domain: KAGVTQTPRYLIKTRGQQVTLSCSPISGHRSVSWYQQTPGQGLQFLFEYFSETQRNKGNFPGRFSGRQFSNSRSEMNVSTLELGDSALYLCASSLSGSTGFNEKLFFGSGTQLSVL.

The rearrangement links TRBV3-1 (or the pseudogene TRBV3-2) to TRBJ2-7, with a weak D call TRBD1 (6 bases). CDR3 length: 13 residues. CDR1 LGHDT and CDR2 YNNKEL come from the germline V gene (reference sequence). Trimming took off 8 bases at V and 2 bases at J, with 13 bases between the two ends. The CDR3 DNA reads TGTGCCAGCGGACCGACAGGCCCCTACGAGCAGTACTTC. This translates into CASGPTGPYEQYF.

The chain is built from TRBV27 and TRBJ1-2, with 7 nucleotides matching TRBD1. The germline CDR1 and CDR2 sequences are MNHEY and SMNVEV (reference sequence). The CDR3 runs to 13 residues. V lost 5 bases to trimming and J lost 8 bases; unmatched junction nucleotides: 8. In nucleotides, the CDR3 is TGTGCCAGCAGTGCAACAGGGGATCGAGGCTACACCTTC. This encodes CASSATGDRGYTF.

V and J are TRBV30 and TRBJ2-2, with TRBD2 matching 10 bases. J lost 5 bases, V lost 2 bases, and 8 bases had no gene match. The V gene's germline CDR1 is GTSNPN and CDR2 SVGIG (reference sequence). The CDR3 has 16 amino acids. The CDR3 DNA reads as TGTGCCTGGAGTCCATCGAGGACTAGCGGAACCGGGGAGCTGTTTTTT. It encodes CAWSPSRTSGTGELFF.

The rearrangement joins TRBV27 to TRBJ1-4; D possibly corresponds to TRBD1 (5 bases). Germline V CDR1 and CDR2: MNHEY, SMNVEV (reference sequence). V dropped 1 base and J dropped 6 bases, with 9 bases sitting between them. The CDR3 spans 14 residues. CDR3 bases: TGTGCCAGCAGTTTATGGGGCGAGGATGAAAAACTGTTTTTT. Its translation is CASSLWGEDEKLFF. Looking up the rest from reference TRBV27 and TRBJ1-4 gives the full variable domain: EAQVTQNPRYLITVTGKKLTVTCSQNMNHEYMSWYRQDPGLGLRQIYYSMNVEVTDKGDVPEGYKVSRKEKRNFPLILESPSPNQTSLYFCASSLWGEDEKLFFGSGTQLSVL.

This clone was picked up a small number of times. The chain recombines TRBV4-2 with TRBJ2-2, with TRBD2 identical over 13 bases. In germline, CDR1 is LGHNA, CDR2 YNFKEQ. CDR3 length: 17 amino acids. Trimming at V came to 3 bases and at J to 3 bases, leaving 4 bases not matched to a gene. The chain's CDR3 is CASSQTSGGRDTGELFF. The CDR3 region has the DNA TGTGCCAGCAGCCAGACTAGCGGGGGGAGGGACACCGGGGAGCTGTTTTTT.

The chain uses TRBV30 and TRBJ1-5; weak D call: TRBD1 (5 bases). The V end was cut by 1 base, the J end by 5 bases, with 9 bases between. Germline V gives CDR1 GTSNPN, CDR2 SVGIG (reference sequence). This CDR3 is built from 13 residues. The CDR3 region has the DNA TGTGCCTGGAGTGGGGGAGGGGATCAGCCCCAGCATTTT. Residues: CAWSGGGDQPQHF.

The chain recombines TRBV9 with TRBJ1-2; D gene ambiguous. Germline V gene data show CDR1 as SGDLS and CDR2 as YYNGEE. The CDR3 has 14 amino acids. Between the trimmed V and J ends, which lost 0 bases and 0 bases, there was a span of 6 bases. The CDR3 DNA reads TGTGCCAGCAGCGTAGACCCGGCTAACTATGGCTACACCTTC. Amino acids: CASSVDPANYGYTF.

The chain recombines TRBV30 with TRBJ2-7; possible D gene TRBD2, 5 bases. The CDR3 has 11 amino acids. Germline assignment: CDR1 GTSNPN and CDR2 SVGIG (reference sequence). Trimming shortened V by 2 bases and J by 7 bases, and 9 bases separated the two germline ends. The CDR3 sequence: CAWSPSREQYF. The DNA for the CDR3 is TGTGCCTGGAGTCCTAGCAGAGAGCAGTACTTC.

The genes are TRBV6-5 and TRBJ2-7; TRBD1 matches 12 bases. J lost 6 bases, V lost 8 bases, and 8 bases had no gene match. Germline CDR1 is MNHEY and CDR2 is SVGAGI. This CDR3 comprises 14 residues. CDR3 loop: CASGRGQGAREQYF. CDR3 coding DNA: TGTGCCAGCGGTCGGGGACAGGGGGCTCGCGAGCAGTACTTC.

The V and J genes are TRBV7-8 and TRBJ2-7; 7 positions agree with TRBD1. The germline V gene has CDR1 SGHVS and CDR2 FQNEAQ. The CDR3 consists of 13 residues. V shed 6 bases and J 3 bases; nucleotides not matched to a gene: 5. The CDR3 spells CASRGTANYEQYF. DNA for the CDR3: TGTGCCAGCAGGGGGACAGCAAACTACGAGCAGTACTTC.

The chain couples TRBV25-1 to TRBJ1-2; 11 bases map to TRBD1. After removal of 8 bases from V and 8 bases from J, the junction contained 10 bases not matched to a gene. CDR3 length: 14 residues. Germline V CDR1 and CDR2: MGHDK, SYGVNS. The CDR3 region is CASQGDRGLKGYTF. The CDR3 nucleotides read TGTGCCAGCCAAGGGGACAGGGGGTTAAAGGGCTACACCTTC.

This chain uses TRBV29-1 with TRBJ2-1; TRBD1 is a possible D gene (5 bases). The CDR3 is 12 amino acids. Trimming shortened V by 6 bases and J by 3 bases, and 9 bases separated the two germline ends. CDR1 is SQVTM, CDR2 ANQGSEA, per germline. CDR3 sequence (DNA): TGCAGCGTCCCCAGGGACTACAATGAGCAGTTCTTC. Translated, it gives CSVPRDYNEQFF.